This T cell receptor (beta chain) comes out of a study of glioma-infiltrating T cells. Study-wide results and caveats: Very few CDR3 sequences were shared between tissue and blood. Tissue-blood divergence was below expectation in non-neoplastic patients, above in gliomas.

As regards this clonotype: Its specificity is not known.

Per germline, CDR1 SQVTM and CDR2 ANQGSEA. The CDR3 has 10 amino acids. With 8 bases removed from V and 7 bases from J, the gap between germline ends came to 9 bases. TCR alpha and beta CDR3 regions were amplified from RNA using iRepertoire nested multiplex PCR. Input was roughly 85-450 ng of tissue mRNA or PBMC total RNA. TCRdb re-called the multiplex PCR reads through MiXCR, storing one row per CDR3 protein. This table has roughly 120,000 distinct CDR3 sequences, 20% to 25% appearing once. The origin of this receptor is a human donor with low-grade glioma or glioblastoma, undergoing nonglioma brain surgery, or in good health (not recorded which). The genes are TRBV29-1 and TRBJ2-1; maybe TRBD1 (6 bases). The specimen sequenced was glioma tissue, nonneoplastic brain tissue, or PBMCs (not recorded which). The CDR3 nucleotides read TGCAGCTCAGGGGAGAATGAGCAGTTCTTC. This codes for CSSGENEQFF.